A selection of T cell receptor beta chains follows, all from one sample in a study of T-cell reconstitution after alpha-beta-depleted transplantation in children. One entry per CDR3 protein, called by TCRdb with MiXCR from the PCR reads. The table lists a few hundred thousand distinct CDR3 sequences, over 25% of them singletons. Sequenced here: PBMCs, sampled before TCRalphabeta/CD19-depleted stem cell transplant. These receptor sequences come from a boy in the first two years of life with Wiskott-Aldrich syndrome, due to receive a stem cell transplant. Each CDR3 is given with its conserved first and last residue. Each record gives: CDR3 length, D gene, clone size, V gene, J gene, CDR3 protein, CDR3 DNA. A D gene is named only where the DNA matches it firmly. A clone size is listed for some rows: how often the clone was seen (once, few, many), or a class if it is expanded.

16	TRBD1	.	TRBV20-1	TRBJ2-7	CSAYVNGTGGPKEQYF	TGCAGTGCCTACGTAAATGGGACAGGGGGACCTAAGGAGCAGTACTTC
14	.	.	TRBV5-1	TRBJ2-7	CASSLAPLRGEQYF	TGCGCCAGCAGCTTGGCACCGCTACGAGGCGAGCAGTACTTC
13	.	few	TRBV30	TRBJ1-2	CALLSPLDYGYTF	TGTGCCTTATTATCACCTCTGGACTATGGCTACACCTTC
15	.	few	TRBV15	TRBJ2-7	CATSRVGGRGYEQYF	TGTGCCACCAGCAGAGTAGGGGGGCGCGGGTACGAGCAGTACTTC
13	.	.	TRBV20-1	TRBJ2-1	CSARASVLGEQFF	TGCAGTGCTAGGGCTAGCGTCTTAGGTGAGCAGTTCTTC
16	.	few	TRBV3-1	TRBJ2-7	CASSQSRGGWSYEQYF	TGTGCCAGCAGCCAGAGCAGGGGTGGCTGGTCCTACGAGCAGTACTTC
15	.	few	TRBV9	TRBJ1-3	CASSVESGSGNTIYF	TGTGCCAGCAGCGTAGAATCTGGGTCTGGAAACACCATATATTTT
13	.	few	TRBV12-3/TRBV12-4	TRBJ1-2	CASSLKGNYGYTF	TGTGCCAGCAGTTTAAAGGGCAACTATGGCTACACCTTC
18	TRBD2	.	TRBV12-3/TRBV12-4	TRBJ2-1	CASSLSGRPNQRGNEQFF	TGTGCCAGCAGTTTGAGCGGGAGGCCCAACCAGCGGGGGAATGAGCAGTTCTTC
13	.	few	TRBV12-5	TRBJ2-1	CASGLTSYNEQFF	TGTGCTAGTGGCCTGACTAGCTACAATGAGCAGTTCTTC
13	.	few	TRBV2	TRBJ2-1	CASILDRGDEQFF	.
12	.	.	TRBV12-3/TRBV12-4	TRBJ2-5	CASSFGAETQYF	TGTGCCAGCAGTTTCGGGGCCGAGACCCAGTACTTC
13	.	few	TRBV2	TRBJ2-3	CASSDQGTDTQYF	TGTGCCAGCAGTGACCAGGGCACAGATACGCAGTATTTT
15	.	.	TRBV2	TRBJ2-3	CASRERRSSTDTQYF	TGTGCCAGCAGGGAAAGGAGATCTAGCACAGATACGCAGTATTTT
14	.	.	TRBV12-3/TRBV12-4	TRBJ1-5	CASRASGGRQPQHF	TGTGCCAGCAGGGCCTCGGGGGGTCGTCAGCCCCAGCATTTT
15	.	.	TRBV12-3/TRBV12-4	TRBJ2-1	CASSLVSKGHNEQFF	TGTGCCAGCAGTTTGGTCTCCAAGGGCCACAATGAGCAGTTCTTC
17	TRBD2	.	TRBV24-1	TRBJ2-1	CATSDSIAGGSYNEQFF	TGTGCCACCAGTGACTCAATAGCGGGAGGTTCCTACAATGAGCAGTTCTTC
16	TRBD1	.	TRBV24-1	TRBJ2-1	CATSDIRPGGHNEQFF	TGTGCCACCAGTGATATACGGCCAGGGGGACACAATGAGCAGTTCTTC
16	TRBD2	.	TRBV10-3	TRBJ2-1	CAIRGASSGGKNEQFF	TGTGCCATCAGGGGGGCCTCTAGCGGGGGGAAGAATGAGCAGTTCTTC
14	TRBD2	many	TRBV15	TRBJ2-5	CATSRDSGRETQYF	TGTGCCACCAGCAGAGATAGCGGGAGGGAGACCCAGTACTTC
14	.	.	TRBV12-3/TRBV12-4	TRBJ2-1	CASSPDYIYNEQFF	TGTGCCAGCAGCCCTGACTATATCTACAATGAGCAGTTCTTC
16	TRBD2	.	TRBV12-3/TRBV12-4	TRBJ2-1	CASRESSGRPKDEQFF	TGTGCCAGCAGAGAATCTAGCGGGAGACCGAAGGATGAGCAGTTCTTC
14	.	.	TRBV7-2	TRBJ2-1	CASSLVGWDNEQFF	TGTGCCAGCAGCTTAGTAGGGTGGGATAATGAGCAGTTCTTC
15	TRBD2	few	TRBV5-1	TRBJ2-3	CASKTSPASADTQYF	TGCGCCAGCAAGACTAGCCCCGCCTCAGCAGATACGCAGTATTTT
12	.	few	TRBV7-9	TRBJ1-1	CASSRTRDEAFF	TGTGCCAGCAGCCGGACAAGGGATGAAGCTTTCTTT
13	.	few	TRBV12-3/TRBV12-4	TRBJ2-7	CASSLTRYYEQYF	TGTGCCAGCAGTTTAACTAGGTATTACGAGCAGTACTTC
15	TRBD2	.	TRBV10-3	TRBJ2-2	CAISELAGNTGELFF	TGTGCCATCAGTGAACTAGCGGGAAACACCGGGGAGCTGTTTTTT
14	.	once	TRBV19	TRBJ1-5	CASRGRGGNQPQHF	TGTGCCAGTAGGGGCAGGGGCGGCAATCAGCCCCAGCATTTT